This T cell receptor (beta chain) was sequenced in a study of regulatory T cells in long-lasting Graves disease. The time point was: newly diagnosed GD, antithyroid drugs for less than 3 months. RNA isolated from PBMCs was used to make the TCR library. Arm-PCR of CDR3 regions and iRepertoire HTBI primers were the basis on which TCR beta libraries were built. TCRdb redid the calling of the multiplex PCR reads with MiXCR, one entry per CDR3 protein. The data show over 350,000 distinct CDR3 sequences, around 16% seen once. Germline CDR1 DFQATT, CDR2 SNEGSKA (reference sequence). V shed 2 bases and J shed 2 bases, with 8 bases lying between them. The CDR3 loop spans 13 amino acids. This clonotype was seen repeatedly, ten times or more. These data were also reused for a study on T cells in Graves' hyperthyroidism and ophthalmopathy.

The V call is TRBV20-1, the J call TRBJ2-3; D gene uncertain. The input for sequencing was peripheral blood mononuclear cells (PBMCs), taken at new diagnosis, from a patient treated with antithyroid drugs. The receptor was isolated from a woman between 35 and 50 years old with Graves disease. The CDR3 sequence is CSARYEITDTQYF. The CDR3 nucleotides read TGCAGTGCTAGATATGAGATCACAGATACGCAGTATTTT.